The 10 T cell receptor beta chains listed next were all sequenced from one sample in a study of spatial heterogeneity in lung cancer. As for time point: sample taken at primary tumor resection. Via MiXCR, TCRdb re-called the 5' RACE reads, giving one row per CDR3 protein. The data show about 78,000 distinct CDR3 sequences, about 8% seen once. Source: PBMCs, taken at surgery. All receptors come from a male donor with early-stage non-small cell lung cancer.

In its sample, this clonotype was seen many times. This chain uses TRBV2 with TRBJ2-6; no definite D call. This CDR3 contains 15 residues. Germline-derived CDR1 and CDR2 are SNHLY and FYNNEI. V was shortened by 5 bases and J by 4 bases, with 12 bases between the two germline ends. This chain's CDR3 is CASSRIIPGANVLTF. DNA for the CDR3: TGTGCCAGCAGTCGGATCATTCCCGGGGCCAACGTCCTGACTTTC.

This clonotype occurred many times. V gene TRBV6-5 combines with J gene TRBJ2-7; TRBD1 is a possible D gene (7 bases). Germline CDR1 is MNHEY and CDR2 is SVGAGI. Between the trimmed V and J ends, which lost 0 bases and 5 bases, there was a span of 11 bases. The CDR3 consists of 14 residues. CDR3 nucleotides: TGTGCCAGCAGTTACTCGAGCAGGGGGGACGAGCAGTACTTC. Translated: CASSYSSRGDEQYF.

Ten or more counts support this clonotype. Here the CDR3 DNA reads TGTGCCGCAAGGGGGAACACTGAAGCTTTCTTT. It translates to CAARGNTEAFF. This chain links TRBV28 with TRBJ1-1, with D possibly matching TRBD1 (5 bases). The CDR3 runs 11 residues. The ends were cut back, 11 bases at V and 1 base at J, with 8 bases in the middle. CDR1 is MDHEN, CDR2 SYDVKM, per germline.

The chain is built from TRBV11-2 and TRBJ2-3; 11 bases are a match to TRBD1. Trimming removed 7 bases from V and 4 bases from J; junction bases left unmatched: 7. The CDR3 loop spans 15 amino acids. CDR1 is SGHAT and CDR2 is FQNNGV in the germline V gene. This CDR3 reads CASTTDRGPADTQYF. CDR3 DNA sequence: TGTGCCAGCACCACGGACAGGGGGCCTGCAGATACGCAGTATTTT.

This chain links TRBV12-3 or TRBV12-4 with TRBJ2-3, with D unclear. The CDR3 is 14 residues long. Trimming removed 3 bases from V and 2 bases from J, with 9 bases in between. The CDR3 loop is CASSFGLPTDTQYF. The DNA of the CDR3 is TGTGCCAGCAGTTTTGGTCTTCCCACAGATACGCAGTATTTT.

This chain links TRBV27 with TRBJ2-3; D is perhaps TRBD1 or TRBD2 (5 bases each). Germline V gene lookup returns CDR1 MNHEY and CDR2 SMNVEV (reference sequence). Trimming left V 5 bases short and J 2 bases short, with 17 bases between. The CDR3 runs to 16 residues. Written as DNA, the CDR3 is TGTGCCAGCAGTCCCCAGGGACCGAGAATCACAGATACGCAGTATTTT. It codes for CASSPQGPRITDTQYF.

This clonotype showed up many times. Here the CDR3 omits its conserved ending phenylalanine or tryptophan, so a read error is the likely source. Because the CDR3's place on the DNA is in doubt, the DNA is left out and the CDR3 is given as listed by TCRdb. This sequence joins TRBV2 and TRBJ2-5. Both ends counted, the CDR3 spans 12 residues. Germline CDR1 reads SNHLY; CDR2 reads FYNNEI. CDR3 amino acids: CASRNPQDTILL.

In this sample, this clonotype turned up many times. In DNA form, the CDR3 reads TGTGCCAGCAGCTTAAAACTAGCAGGAAGCACTGAAGCTTTCTTT. Translating it yields CASSLKLAGSTEAFF. The chain combines TRBV7-2 with TRBJ1-1; unclear D gene. The germline CDR1 and CDR2 sequences are SGHTA and FQGNSA. The V end was cut by 2 bases, the J end by 4 bases, with 14 bases between. The CDR3 contains 15 residues.

This clonotype was seen ten or more times. This chain joins TRBV12-3 or TRBV12-4 and TRBJ2-3; 13 bases align to TRBD2. The CDR3 length is 20 residues. Germline trimming cut 3 bases from V and 2 bases from J; bases unmatched to any gene: 14. The CDR3 DNA is TGTGCCAGCAGTTTGAGGCGACTAGCGGGAGGACGGGTCCACACAGATACGCAGTATTTT. Protein sequence: CASSLRRLAGGRVHTDTQYF.

This clonotype was seen only a few times. The chain uses TRBV4-1 and TRBJ2-1; 9 bases line up with TRBD2. The germline gives CDR1 MGHRA, CDR2 YSYEKL. The CDR3 sequence is 16 residues long. V was pared by 1 base and J by 8 bases, with 9 bases of the junction left unmatched. The CDR3 DNA follows: TGCGCCAGCAGCCAAGGTGCTAGCGGGATATCTTATGAGCAGTTCTTC. As protein: CASSQGASGISYEQFF.